Included here is one T cell receptor beta chain sequence, with context. Its antigen is currently unknown. This PCR relied on a set of 60 Vbeta primers and 13 Jbeta primers. TCRdb keeps only in-frame clones here, not all; method: immunoSEQ multiplex PCR. The data include just over 150,000 clones; the top ten clones carry 1.3%. This specimen comes from a study of cytomegalovirus exposure and HLA in healthy donors. On the study more broadly: Of all 400 or so donors who were genotyped, 81% belonged to the Caucasian-associated ancestry cluster.

Broader study findings: In vitro data verified a few CMV-associated chains as specific for CMV antigens. It was taken for granted in presence/absence analyses that sequencing depth across donors was roughly uniform.

Source material: PBMCs. This TCR was recovered from a woman aged 60 to 75 in good health and CMV-seronegative.

For the CDR3, the DNA is TGTGCCAGCAGCTTAGGGAGCGGGTTTCGGGAGCAGTACTTC. As protein: CASSLGSGFREQYF. The rearrangement uses TRBV7-9 and TRBJ2-7, with D perhaps TRBD2 (6 bases). The germline V gene encodes CDR1 SEHNR and CDR2 FQNEAQ (reference sequence). Trimming left V 1 base short and J 7 bases short, with 14 bases between. The CDR3 consists of 14 residues. The variable domain in full, with the rest retrieved from reference TRBV7-9 and TRBJ2-7, is DTGVSQNPRHKITKRGQNVTFRCDPISEHNRLYWYRQTLGQGPEFLTYFQNEAQLEKSRLLSDRFSAERPKGSFSTLEIQRTEQGDSAMYLCASSLGSGFREQYFGPGTRLTVT.